This is a list of T cell receptor beta chains from one sample in a study of blood T cell repertoires in COVID-19. Sequencing used immunoSEQ multiplex PCR; TCRdb keeps in-frame clones, though not all of them. The sample has more than 250,000 clones, 88% seen once. Sequencing input: PBMCs or T cells enriched from blood (not recorded which). These TCRs come from a woman aged 40 to 50 with acute COVID-19. The CDR3 runs from the conserved cysteine through the conserved F or W. D genes are given only for firm matches. A clone size is listed for some rows: how often the clone was seen (once, few, many), or a class if it is expanded.

j_call v_call clone_size d_call cdr3_aa cdr3_nt
TRBJ1-5 TRBV7-9 NA NA CASSLEQDQPQHF TGTGCCAGCAGCTTAGAGCAAGATCAGCCCCAGCATTTT
TRBJ2-7 TRBV24-1 NA TRBD1 CATSGGDSYEQYF TGTGCCACCAGTGGAGGGGACAGCTACGAGCAGTACTTC
TRBJ2-5 TRBV5-1 once TRBD2 CASSSRSGGQETQYF TGCGCCAGCAGCTCTCGATCGGGGGGCCAAGAGACCCAGTACTTC
TRBJ1-2 TRBV19 NA NA CASSRLQGGGYTF TGTGCCAGTAGTCGACTACAGGGCGGTGGCTACACCTTC
TRBJ2-1 TRBV29-1 NA NA CSVDLPPLNEQFF TGCAGCGTTGATTTGCCGCCACTCAATGAGCAGTTCTTC
TRBJ1-2 TRBV5-6 NA TRBD1 CASSLISPGQGVRYGYTF TGTGCCAGCAGCTTGATCTCCCCGGGACAGGGGGTTAGGTATGGCTACACCTTC
TRBJ1-5 TRBV18 NA NA CASSPSNNQPQHF TGTGCCAGCTCACCTTCCAACAATCAGCCCCAGCATTTT
TRBJ2-1 TRBV9 few TRBD2 CASSGQAGGPYEQFF TGTGCCAGCAGCGGCCAAGCGGGAGGGCCCTATGAGCAGTTCTTC
TRBJ1-2 TRBV5-6 NA NA CASSSLGADIHGYTF TGTGCCAGCAGCTCTTTGGGGGCGGATATACATGGCTACACCTTC
TRBJ2-2 TRBV10-1 NA TRBD1 CASRSGQGDGELFF TGCGCCAGCAGATCCGGACAGGGGGACGGGGAGCTGTTTTTT
TRBJ1-1 TRBV7-2 NA NA CASSTQGDTEAFF TGTGCCAGCAGCACACAGGGAGACACTGAAGCTTTCTTT
TRBJ1-5 TRBV7-6 NA TRBD1 CASSSTGEDQPQHF TGTGCCAGCAGCTCAACAGGGGAAGATCAGCCCCAGCATTTT
TRBJ1-1 TRBV28 NA NA CASSLYDKGVPEAFF TGTGCCAGCAGTTTATATGATAAGGGGGTGCCTGAAGCTTTCTTT
TRBJ2-3 TRBV3-1/TRBV3-2 NA TRBD2 CASSPLAGAITDTQYF TGTGCCAGCAGCCCCCTAGCGGGAGCGATCACAGATACGCAGTATTTT
TRBJ1-5 TRBV27 NA NA CASRTDQPQHF TGTGCCAGCAGAACGGATCAGCCCCAGCATTTT
TRBJ2-1 TRBV4-3 NA NA CASSQDLNPNEQFF TGCGCCAGCAGCCAAGATCTTAATCCCAATGAGCAGTTCTTC
TRBJ2-7 TRBV4-1 NA TRBD1 CASSQDRSSYEQYF TGCGCCAGCAGCCAGGACAGGAGCTCCTACGAGCAGTACTTC
TRBJ2-2 TRBV15 NA NA CATSRDRGAATTGELFF TGTGCCACCAGCAGAGACCGGGGGGCCGCGACCACCGGGGAGCTGTTTTTT
TRBJ1-2 TRBV12-3/TRBV12-4 NA TRBD1 CASGYRQGYGYTF TGTGCCAGCGGATATAGACAGGGGTATGGCTACACCTTC
TRBJ2-1 TRBV10-3 NA TRBD2 CAISFSGLGSNEQFF TGTGCCATCAGTTTCAGCGGACTAGGGTCCAATGAGCAGTTCTTC
TRBJ1-1 TRBV30 NA NA CAWTRGDLNTEAFF TGTGCCTGGACCCGCGGGGATTTGAACACTGAAGCTTTCTTT
TRBJ2-1 TRBV19 NA TRBD2 CASSIGLADPQFF TGTGCCAGTAGTATCGGACTAGCGGATCCCCAGTTCTTC
TRBJ1-5 TRBV5-8 NA NA CASSTRILSNQPQHF TGTGCCAGCAGCACGCGGATCCTTTCTAATCAGCCCCAGCATTTT
TRBJ1-2 TRBV10-3 NA TRBD1 CAITQDRRNYGYTF TGTGCCATCACCCAGGACAGGCGTAACTATGGCTACACCTTC
TRBJ2-2 TRBV14 NA NA CASSQDHSGTNTGELFF TGTGCCAGCAGCCAAGATCACAGCGGAACGAACACCGGGGAGCTGTTTTTT
TRBJ2-7 TRBV28 NA TRBD2 CASSSYSGTSGRPYEQYF TGTGCCAGCAGTTCGTACTCGGGGACTAGCGGGAGACCTTACGAGCAGTACTTC
TRBJ1-5 TRBV27 NA TRBD1 CASSLRTGIQPQHF TGTGCCAGCAGTTTACGGACAGGGATTCAGCCCCAGCATTTT